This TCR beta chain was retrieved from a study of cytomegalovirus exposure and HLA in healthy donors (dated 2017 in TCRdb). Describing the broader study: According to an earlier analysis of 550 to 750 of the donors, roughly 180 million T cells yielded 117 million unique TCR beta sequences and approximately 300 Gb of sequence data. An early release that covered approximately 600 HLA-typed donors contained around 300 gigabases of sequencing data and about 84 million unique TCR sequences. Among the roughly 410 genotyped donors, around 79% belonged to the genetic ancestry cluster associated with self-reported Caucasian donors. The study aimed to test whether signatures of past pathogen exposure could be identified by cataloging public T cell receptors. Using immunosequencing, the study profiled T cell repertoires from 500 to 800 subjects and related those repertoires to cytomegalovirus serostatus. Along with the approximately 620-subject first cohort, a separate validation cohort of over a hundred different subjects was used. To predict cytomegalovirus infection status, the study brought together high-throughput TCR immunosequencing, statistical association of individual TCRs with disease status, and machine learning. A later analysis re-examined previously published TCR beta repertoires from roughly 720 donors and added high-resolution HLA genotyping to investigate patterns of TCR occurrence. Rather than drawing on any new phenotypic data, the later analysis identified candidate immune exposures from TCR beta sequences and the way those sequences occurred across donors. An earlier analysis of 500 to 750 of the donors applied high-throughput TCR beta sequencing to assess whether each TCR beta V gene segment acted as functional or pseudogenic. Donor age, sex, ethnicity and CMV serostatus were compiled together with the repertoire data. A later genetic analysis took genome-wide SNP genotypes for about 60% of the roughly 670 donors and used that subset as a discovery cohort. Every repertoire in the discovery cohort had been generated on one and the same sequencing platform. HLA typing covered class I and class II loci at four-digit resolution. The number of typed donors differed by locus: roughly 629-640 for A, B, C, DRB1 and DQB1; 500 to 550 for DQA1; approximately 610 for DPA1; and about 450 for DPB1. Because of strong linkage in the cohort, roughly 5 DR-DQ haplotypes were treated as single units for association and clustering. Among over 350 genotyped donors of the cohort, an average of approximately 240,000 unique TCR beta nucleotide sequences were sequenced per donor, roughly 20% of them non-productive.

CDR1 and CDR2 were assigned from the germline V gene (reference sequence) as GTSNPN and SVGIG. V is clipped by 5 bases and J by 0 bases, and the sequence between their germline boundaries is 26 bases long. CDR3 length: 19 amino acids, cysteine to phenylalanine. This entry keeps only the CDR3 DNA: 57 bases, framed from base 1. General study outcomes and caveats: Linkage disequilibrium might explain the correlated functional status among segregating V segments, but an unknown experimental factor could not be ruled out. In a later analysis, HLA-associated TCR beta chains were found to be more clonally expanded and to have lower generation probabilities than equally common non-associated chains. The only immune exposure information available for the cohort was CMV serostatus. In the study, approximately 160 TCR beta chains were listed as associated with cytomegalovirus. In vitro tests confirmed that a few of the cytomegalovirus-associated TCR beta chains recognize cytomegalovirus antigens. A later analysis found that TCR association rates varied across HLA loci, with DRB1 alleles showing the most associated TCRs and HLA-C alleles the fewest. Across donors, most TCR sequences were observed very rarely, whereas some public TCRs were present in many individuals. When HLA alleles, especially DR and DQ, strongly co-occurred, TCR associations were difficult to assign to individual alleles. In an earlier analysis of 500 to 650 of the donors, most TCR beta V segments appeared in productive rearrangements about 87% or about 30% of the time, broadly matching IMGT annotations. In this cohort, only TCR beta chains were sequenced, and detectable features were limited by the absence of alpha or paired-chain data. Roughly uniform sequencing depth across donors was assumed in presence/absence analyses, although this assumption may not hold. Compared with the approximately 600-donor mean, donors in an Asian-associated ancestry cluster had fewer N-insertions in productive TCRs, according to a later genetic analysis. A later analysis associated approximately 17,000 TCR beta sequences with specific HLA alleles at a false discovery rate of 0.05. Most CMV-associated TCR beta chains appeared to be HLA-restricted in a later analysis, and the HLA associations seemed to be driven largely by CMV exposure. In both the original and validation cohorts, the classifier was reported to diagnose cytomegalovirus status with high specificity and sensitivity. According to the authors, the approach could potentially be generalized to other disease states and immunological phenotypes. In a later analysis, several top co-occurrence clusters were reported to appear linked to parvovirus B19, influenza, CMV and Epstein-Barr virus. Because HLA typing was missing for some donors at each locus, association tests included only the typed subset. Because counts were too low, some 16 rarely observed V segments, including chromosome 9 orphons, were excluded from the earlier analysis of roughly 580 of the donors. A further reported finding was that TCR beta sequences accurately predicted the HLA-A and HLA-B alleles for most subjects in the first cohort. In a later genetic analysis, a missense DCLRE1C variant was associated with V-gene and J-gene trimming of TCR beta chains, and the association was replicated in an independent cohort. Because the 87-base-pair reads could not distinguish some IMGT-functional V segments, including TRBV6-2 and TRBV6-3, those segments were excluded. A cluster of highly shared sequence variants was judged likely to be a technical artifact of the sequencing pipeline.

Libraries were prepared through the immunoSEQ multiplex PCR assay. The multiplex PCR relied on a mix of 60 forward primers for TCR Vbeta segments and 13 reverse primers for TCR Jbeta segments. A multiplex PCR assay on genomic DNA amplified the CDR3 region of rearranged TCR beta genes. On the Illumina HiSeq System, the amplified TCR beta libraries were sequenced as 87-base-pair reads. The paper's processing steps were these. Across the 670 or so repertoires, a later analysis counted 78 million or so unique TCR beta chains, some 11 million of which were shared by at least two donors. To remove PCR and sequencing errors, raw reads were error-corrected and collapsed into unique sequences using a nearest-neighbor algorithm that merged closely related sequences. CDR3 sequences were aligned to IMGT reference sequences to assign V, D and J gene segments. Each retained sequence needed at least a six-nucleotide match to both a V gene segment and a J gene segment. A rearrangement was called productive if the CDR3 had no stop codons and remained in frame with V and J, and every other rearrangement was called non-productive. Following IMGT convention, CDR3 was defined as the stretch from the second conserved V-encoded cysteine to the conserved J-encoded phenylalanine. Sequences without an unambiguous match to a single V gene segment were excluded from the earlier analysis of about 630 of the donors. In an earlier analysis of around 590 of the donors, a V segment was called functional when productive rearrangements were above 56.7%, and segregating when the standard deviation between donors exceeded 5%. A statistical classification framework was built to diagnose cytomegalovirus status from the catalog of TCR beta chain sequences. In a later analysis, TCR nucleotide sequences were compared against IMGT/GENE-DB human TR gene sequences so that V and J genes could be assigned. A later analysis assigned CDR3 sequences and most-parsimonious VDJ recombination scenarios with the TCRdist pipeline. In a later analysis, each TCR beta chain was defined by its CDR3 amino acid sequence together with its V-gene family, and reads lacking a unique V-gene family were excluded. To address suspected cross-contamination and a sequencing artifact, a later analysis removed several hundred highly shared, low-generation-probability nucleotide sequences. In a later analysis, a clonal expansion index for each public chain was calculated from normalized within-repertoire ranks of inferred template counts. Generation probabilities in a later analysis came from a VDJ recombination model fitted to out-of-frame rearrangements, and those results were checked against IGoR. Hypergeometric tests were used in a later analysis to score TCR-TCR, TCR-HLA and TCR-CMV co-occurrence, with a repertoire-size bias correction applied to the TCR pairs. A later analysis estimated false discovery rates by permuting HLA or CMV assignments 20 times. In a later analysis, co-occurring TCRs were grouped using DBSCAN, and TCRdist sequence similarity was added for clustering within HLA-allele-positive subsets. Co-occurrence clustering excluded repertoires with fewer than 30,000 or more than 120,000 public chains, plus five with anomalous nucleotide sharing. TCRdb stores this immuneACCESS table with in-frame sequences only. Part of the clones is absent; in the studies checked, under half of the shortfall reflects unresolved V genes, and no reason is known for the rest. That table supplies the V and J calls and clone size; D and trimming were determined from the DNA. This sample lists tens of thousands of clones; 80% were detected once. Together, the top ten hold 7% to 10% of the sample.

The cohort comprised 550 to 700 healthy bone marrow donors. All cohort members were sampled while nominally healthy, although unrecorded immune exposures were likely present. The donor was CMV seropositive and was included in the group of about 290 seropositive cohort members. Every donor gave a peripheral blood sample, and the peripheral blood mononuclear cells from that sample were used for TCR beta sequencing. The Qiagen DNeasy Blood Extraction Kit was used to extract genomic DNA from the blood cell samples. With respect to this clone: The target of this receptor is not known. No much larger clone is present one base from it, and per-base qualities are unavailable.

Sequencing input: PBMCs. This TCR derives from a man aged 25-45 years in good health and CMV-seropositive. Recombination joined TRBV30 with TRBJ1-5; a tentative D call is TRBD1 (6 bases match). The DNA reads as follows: TGTGCCTGGGCGTCCGCAACAGGGAGATTTGGGGTTAGCAATCAGCCCCAGCATTTT. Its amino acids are CAWASATGRFGVSNQPQHF.